This T cell receptor beta chain was found in a study of cytomegalovirus exposure and HLA in healthy donors. Overall study results and limits: The number of N-insertions in an Asian-associated ancestry cluster was reportedly below the 666-donor mean in a later analysis. It was 150 or so TCR beta chains that were listed as cytomegalovirus-associated. The authors reported that TCR beta sequences could predict HLA-A and HLA-B alleles. These predictions were accurate for most subjects in the first cohort.

PCR was performed using 60 Vbeta and 13 Jbeta primers. Repertoires were generated with immunoSEQ multiplex PCR, while TCRdb's copy carries only in-frame clones and drops some. The repertoire holds about 160,000 clones, with about 85% as singletons. Germline V gene lookup returns CDR1 KGHSH and CDR2 LQKENI. This CDR3 is built from 15 residues. V lost 0 bases and J lost 2; bases outside the gene matches: 1. As for this clone: Its antigen is unidentified.

The chain uses TRBV18 and TRBJ2-7; 10 bases line up with TRBD2. This sequence was found in a man aged 18 to 30 in good health and CMV-seronegative. The specimen was PBMCs. CDR3 DNA: TGTGCCAGCTCACCACCAGCGGGAGGGCCCTACGAGCAGTACTTC. As protein: CASSPPAGGPYEQYF.